The clone carrying this T cell receptor (beta chain) was detected ten times or more. What it recognizes is unknown. The germline V gene encodes CDR1 SGHRS and CDR2 YFSETQ. Trimming cost V 4 bases and J 2 bases, with 9 bases left between them. This CDR3 comprises 13 residues. A universal primer site and UMIs were added as TCR cDNA was made by 5'RACE template switching. TCRdb re-called the 5' RACE reads with MiXCR, one entry per CDR3 protein. Of 300,000 or so distinct CDR3 sequences listed, 8% to 9.5% are singletons. This entry comes from a study of T cells after yellow fever vaccination. Study-level points and caveats: Most primary-vaccination clones recurred post-booster (roughly 97% CD4, over 70% CD8). Faster peaking, at day 5 versus 15, marked a secondary response that was weaker.

The V gene is TRBV5-1, the J gene TRBJ1-1; the D gene is possibly TRBD1 (6 bases). Sequences were derived from PBMCs, sampled around 45 days after the first yellow fever vaccination. The receptor was isolated from a young man who received the YFV17D yellow fever vaccine. CDR3 residues: CASSEQGNTEAFF. In nucleotides, the CDR3 is TGCGCCAGCAGCGAACAGGGCAACACTGAAGCTTTCTTT.